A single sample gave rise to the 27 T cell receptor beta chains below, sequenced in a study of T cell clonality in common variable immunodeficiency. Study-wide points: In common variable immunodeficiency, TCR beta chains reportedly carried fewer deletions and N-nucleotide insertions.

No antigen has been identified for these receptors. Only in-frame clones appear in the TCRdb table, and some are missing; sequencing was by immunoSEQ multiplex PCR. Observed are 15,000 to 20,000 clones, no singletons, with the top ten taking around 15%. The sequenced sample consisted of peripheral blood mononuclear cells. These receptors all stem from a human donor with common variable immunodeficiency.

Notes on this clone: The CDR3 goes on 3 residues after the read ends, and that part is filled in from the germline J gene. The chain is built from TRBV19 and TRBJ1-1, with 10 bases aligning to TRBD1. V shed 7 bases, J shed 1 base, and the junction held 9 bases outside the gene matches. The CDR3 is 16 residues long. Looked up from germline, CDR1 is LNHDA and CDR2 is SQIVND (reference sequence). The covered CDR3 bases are TGTGCCAGTAACCTTGGACAGGGGGTTCGGAACACTGAA. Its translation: CASNLGQGVRNTE. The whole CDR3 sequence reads CASNLGQGVRNTEAFF.

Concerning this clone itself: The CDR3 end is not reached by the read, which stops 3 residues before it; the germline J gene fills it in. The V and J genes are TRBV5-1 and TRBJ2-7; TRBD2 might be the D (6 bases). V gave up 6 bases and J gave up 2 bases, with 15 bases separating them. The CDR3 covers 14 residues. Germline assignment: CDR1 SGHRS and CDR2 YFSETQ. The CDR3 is CASTLGGSAYEQYF. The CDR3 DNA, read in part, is TGCGCCAGCACTCTGGGGGGATCCGCCTACGAG.

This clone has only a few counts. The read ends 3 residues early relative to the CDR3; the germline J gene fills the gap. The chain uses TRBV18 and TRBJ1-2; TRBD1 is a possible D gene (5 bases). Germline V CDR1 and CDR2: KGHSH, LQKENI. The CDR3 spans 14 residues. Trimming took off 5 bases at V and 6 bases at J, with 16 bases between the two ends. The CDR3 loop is CASSTTAGWDGYTF. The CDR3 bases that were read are TGTGCCAGCTCAACGACAGCCGGTTGGGATGGC.

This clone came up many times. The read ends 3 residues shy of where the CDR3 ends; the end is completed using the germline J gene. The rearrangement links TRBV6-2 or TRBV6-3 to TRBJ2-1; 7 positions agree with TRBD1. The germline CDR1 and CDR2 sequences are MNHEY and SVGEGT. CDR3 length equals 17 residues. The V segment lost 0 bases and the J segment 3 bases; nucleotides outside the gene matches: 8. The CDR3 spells CASSYSPPTGIYNEQFF. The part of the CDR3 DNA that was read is TGTGCCAGCAGTTACTCGCCCCCGACAGGGATCTACAATGAG.

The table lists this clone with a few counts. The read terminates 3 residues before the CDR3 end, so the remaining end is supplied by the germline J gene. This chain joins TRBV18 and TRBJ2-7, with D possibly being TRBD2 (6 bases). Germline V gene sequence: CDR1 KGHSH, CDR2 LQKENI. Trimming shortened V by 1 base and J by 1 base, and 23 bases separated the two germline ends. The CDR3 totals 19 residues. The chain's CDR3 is CASSPQPPDGRGASYEQYF. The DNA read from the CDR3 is TGTGCCAGCTCACCACAACCCCCGGACGGGCGGGGCGCTTCCTACGAG.

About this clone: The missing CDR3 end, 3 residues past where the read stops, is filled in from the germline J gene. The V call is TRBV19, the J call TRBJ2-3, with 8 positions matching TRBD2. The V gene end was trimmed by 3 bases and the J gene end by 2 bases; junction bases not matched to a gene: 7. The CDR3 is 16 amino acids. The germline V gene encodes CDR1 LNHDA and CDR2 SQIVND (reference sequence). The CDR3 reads CASSIPLRGVTDTQYF. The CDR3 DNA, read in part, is TGTGCCAGTAGTATTCCCCTGCGGGGGGTCACAGATACG.

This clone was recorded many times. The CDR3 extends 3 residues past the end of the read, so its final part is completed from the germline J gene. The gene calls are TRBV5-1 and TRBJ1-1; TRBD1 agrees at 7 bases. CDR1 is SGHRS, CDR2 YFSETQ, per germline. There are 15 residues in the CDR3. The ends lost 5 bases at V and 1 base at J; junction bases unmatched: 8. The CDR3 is CASRRDSRANTEAFF. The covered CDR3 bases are TGCGCCAGCAGGCGGGACAGCAGGGCGAACACTGAA.

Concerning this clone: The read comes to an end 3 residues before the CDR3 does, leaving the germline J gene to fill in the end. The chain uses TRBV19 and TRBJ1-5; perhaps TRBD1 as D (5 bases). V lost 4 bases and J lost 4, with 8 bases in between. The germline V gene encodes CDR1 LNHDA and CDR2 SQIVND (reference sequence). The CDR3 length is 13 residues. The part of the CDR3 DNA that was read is TGTGCCAGTAGTACCTCAGGGAATCAGCCC. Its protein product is CASSTSGNQP. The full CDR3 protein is CASSTSGNQPQHF.

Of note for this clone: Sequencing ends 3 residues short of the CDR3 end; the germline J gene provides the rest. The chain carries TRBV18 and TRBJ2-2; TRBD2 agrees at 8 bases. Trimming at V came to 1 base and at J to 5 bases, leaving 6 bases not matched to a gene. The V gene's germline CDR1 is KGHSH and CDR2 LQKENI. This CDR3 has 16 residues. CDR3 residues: CASSPRAGVRTGELFF. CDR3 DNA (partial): TGTGCCAGCTCACCACGAGCGGGAGTGCGTACCGGGGAG.

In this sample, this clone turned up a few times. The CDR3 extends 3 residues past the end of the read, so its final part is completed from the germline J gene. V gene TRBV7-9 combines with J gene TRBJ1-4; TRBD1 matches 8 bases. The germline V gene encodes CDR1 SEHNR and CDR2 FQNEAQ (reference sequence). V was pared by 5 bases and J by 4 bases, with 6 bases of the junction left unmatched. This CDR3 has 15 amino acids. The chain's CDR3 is CASSVGTGYNEKLFF. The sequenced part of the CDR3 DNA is TGTGCCAGCAGCGTAGGGACAGGTTATAATGAAAAA.

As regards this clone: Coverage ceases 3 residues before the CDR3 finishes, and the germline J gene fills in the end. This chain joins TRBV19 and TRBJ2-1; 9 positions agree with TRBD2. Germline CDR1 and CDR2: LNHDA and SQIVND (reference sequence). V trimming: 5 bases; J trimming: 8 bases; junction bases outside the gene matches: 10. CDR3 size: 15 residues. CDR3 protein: CASSVGTSLGHEQFF. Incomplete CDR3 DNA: TGTGCCAGTAGTGTCGGGACTAGCTTAGGCCATGAG.

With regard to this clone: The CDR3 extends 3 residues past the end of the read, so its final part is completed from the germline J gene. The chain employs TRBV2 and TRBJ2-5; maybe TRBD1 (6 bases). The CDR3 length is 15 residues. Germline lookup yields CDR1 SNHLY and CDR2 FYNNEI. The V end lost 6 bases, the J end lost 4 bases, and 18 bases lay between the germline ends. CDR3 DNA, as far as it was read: TGTGCCAGCAGCGATACAGGGTCGGTGGGAGAGACC. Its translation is CASSDTGSVGET. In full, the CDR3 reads CASSDTGSVGETQYF.

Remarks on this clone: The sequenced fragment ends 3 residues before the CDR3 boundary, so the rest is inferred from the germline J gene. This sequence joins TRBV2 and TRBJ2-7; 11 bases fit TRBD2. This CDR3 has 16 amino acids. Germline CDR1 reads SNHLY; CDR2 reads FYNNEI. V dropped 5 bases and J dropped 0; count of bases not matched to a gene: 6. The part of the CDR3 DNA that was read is TGTGCCAGCAGTCCGGGACTAGCGGTGTCCTCCTACGAG. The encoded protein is CASSPGLAVSSYE. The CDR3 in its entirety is CASSPGLAVSSYEQYF.

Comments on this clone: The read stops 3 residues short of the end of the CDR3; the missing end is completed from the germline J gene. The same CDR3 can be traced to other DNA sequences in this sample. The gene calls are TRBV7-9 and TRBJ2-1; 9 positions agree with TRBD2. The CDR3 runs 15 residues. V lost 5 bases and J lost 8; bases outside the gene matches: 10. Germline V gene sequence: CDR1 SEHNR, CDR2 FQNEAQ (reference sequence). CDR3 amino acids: CASSQSGTSLDEQFF. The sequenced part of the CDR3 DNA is TGTGCCAGCAGCCAATCCGGGACTAGCCTGGATGAG.

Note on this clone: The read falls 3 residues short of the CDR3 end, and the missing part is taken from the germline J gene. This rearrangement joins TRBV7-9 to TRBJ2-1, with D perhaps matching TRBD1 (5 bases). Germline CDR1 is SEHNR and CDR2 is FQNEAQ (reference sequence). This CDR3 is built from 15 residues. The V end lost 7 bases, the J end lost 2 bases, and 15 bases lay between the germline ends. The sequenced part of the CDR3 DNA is TGTGCCAGCACCCCAGGGTTCAACCCCTACAATGAG. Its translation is CASTPGFNPYNE. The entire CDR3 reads CASTPGFNPYNEQFF.

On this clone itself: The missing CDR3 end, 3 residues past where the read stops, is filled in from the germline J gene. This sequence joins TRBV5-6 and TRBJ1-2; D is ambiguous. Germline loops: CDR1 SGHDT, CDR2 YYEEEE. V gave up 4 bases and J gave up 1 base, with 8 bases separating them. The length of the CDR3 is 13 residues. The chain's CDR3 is CASSQAGNYGYTF. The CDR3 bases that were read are TGTGCCAGCAGCCAAGCCGGTAACTATGGC.

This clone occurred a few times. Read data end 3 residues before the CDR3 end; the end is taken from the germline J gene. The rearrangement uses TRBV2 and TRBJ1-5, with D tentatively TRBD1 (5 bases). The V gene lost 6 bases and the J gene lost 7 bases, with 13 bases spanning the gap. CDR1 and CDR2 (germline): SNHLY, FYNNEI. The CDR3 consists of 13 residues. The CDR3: CASRKEQGQPQHF. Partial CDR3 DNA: TGTGCCAGCAGAAAAGAGCAGGGCCAGCCC.

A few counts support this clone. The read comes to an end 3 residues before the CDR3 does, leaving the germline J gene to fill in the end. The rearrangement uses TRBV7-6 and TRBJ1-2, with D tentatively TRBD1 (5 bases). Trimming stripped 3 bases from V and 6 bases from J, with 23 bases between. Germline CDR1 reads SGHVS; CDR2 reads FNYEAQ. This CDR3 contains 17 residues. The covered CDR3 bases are TGTGCCAGCAGCTTGGGGAAGGGACTTACCTATTGGGATGGC. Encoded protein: CASSLGKGLTYWDG. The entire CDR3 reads CASSLGKGLTYWDGYTF.

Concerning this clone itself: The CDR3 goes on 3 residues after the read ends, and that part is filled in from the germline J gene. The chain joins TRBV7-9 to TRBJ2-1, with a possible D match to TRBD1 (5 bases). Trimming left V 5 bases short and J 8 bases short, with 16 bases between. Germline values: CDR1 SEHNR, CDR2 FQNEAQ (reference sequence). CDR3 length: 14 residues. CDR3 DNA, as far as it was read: TGTGCCAGCAGCGCCGCCTCAGGGTGGGATGAG. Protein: CASSAASGWDE. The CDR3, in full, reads CASSAASGWDEQFF.

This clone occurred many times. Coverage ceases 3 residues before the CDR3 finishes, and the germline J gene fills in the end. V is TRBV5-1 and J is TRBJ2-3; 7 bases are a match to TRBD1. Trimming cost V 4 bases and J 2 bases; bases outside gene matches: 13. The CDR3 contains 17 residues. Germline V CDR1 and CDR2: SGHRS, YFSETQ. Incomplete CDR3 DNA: TGCGCCAGCAGCCCCGGCAGGGACAGAATACCCACAGATACG. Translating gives CASSPGRDRIPTDT. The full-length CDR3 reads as CASSPGRDRIPTDTQYF.

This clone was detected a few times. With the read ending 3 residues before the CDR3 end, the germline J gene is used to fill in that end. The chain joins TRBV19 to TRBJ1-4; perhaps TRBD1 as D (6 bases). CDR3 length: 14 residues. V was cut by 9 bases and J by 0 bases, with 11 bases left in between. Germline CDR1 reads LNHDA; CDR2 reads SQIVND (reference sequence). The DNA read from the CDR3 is TGTGCCAGCGCAGGGGTGGCAACTAATGAAAAA. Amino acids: CASAGVATNEK. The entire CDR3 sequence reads CASAGVATNEKLFF. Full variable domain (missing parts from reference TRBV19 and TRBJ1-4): DGGITQSPKYLFRKEGQNVTLSCEQNLNHDAMYWYRQDPGQGLRLIYYSQIVNDFQKGDIAEGYSVSREKKESFPLTVTSAQKNPTAFYLCASAGVATNEKLFFGSGTQLSVL.

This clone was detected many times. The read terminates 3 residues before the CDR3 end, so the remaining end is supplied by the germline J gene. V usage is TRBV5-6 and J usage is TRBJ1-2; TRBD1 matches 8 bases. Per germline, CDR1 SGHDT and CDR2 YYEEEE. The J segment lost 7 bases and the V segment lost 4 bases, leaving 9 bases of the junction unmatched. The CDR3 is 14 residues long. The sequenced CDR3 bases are TGTGCCAGCAGCGGCAACAGGGGGGAGGGTGGC. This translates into CASSGNRGEGG. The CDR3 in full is CASSGNRGEGGYTF.

CDR3 DNA, as far as it was read: TGCGCCAGCAGCTGGGACAGCCACACAGATACG. It is translated as CASSWDSHTDT. The whole CDR3 protein is CASSWDSHTDTQYF. The V call is TRBV5-1, the J call TRBJ2-3, with TRBD1 identical over 7 bases. The read ends 3 residues before the CDR3 terminus; that terminus is restored from the germline J gene. CDR1 SGHRS and CDR2 YFSETQ come from the germline V gene. The trim removed 3 bases at V and 2 bases at J, leaving 3 bases unmatched. There are 14 residues in the CDR3.

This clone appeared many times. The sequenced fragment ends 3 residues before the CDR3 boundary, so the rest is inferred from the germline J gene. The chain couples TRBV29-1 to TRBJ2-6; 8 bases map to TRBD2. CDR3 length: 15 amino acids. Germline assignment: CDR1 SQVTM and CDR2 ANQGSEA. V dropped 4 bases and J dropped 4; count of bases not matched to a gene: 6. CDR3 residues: CSVAGGAAGANVLTF. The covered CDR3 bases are TGCAGCGTTGCGGGGGGGGCAGCGGGGGCCAACGTC.

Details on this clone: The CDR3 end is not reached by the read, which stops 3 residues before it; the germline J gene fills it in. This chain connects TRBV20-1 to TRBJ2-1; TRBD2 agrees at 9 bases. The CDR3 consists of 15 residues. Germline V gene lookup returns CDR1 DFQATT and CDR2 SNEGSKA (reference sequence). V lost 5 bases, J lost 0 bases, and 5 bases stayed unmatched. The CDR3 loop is CSADRSGSSYNEQFF. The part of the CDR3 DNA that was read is TGCAGTGCTGATCGTAGCGGGAGCTCCTACAATGAG.

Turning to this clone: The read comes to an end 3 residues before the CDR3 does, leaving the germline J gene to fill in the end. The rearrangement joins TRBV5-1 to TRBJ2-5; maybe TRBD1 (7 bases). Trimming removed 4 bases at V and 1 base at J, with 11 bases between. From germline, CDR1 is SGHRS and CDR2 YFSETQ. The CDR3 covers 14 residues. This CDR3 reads CASSRGTAQETQYF. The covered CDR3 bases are TGCGCCAGCAGCCGCGGGACAGCCCAAGAGACC.

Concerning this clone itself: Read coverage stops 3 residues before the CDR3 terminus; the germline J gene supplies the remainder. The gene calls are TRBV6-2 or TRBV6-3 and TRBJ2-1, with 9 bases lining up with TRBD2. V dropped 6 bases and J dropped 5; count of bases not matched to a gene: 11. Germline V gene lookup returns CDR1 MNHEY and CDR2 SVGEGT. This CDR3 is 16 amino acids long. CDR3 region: CASSKRAGGFHNEQFF. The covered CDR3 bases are TGTGCCAGCAGCAAACGGGCGGGAGGGTTCCACAATGAG.